The entry that follows covers one T cell receptor (beta chain) sequence. What it binds is unknown. This CDR3 spans 13 amino acids. Germline values: CDR1 MGHDK, CDR2 SYGVNS. The V gene end was trimmed by 8 bases and the J gene end by 2 bases; junction bases not matched to a gene: 5. These data come from a study of cytomegalovirus exposure and HLA in healthy donors. Donors sampled were nominally healthy, though unrecorded immune exposures were likely. Whole-study findings and limits: The records held CMV serostatus as the only immune exposure information. Among TCR sequences, most were rare, though some public TCRs appeared in many donors.

A multiplex PCR was run with 60 Vbeta primers and 13 Jbeta primers. Only in-frame clones appear in the TCRdb table, and some are missing; sequencing was by immunoSEQ multiplex PCR. This sample has 120,000 to 150,000 clones, with 60% to 85% found just once. Material for sequencing was PBMCs. This receptor was identified in a man younger than 30 in good health and CMV-seronegative. The chain carries TRBV25-1 and TRBJ1-2; 7 bases are shared with TRBD1. CDR3 sequence (DNA): TGTGCCAGCTGGGACAGCGCCAACTATGGCTACACCTTC. Its translation is CASWDSANYGYTF.